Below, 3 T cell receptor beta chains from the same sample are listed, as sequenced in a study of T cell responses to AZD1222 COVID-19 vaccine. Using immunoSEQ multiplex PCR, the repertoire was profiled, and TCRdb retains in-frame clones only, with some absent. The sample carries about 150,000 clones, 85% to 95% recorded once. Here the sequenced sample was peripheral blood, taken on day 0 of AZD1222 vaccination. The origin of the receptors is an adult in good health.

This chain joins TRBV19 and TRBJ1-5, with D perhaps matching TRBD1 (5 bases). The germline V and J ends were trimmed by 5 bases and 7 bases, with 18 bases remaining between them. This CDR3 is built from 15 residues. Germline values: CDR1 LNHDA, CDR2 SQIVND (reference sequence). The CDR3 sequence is CASSPRTRGRQPQHF. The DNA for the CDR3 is TGTGCCAGTAGTCCTCGGACGAGGGGACGGCAGCCCCAGCATTTT.

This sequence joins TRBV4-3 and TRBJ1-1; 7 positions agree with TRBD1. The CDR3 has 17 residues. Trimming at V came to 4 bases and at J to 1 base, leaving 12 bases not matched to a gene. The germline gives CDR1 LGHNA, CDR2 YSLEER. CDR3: CASSPTPGQPQNTEAFF. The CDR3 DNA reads TGCGCCAGCAGCCCAACTCCGGGACAGCCTCAGAACACTGAAGCTTTCTTT.

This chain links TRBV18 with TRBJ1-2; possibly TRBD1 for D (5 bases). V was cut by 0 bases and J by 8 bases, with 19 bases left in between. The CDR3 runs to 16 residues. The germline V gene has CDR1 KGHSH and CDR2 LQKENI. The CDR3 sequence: CASSPPESAGRDGYTF. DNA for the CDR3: TGTGCCAGCTCACCACCCGAATCGGCTGGACGGGACGGCTACACCTTC.